Presented here are 30 T cell receptor beta chains from one specimen sequenced in a study of T cell responses to AZD1222 COVID-19 vaccine. Measured with immunoSEQ multiplex PCR; TCRdb has only the in-frame clones, and not every one. The table shows under 200,000 clones, with around 90% occurring only once. This specimen was peripheral blood, taken on day 0 of AZD1222 vaccination. The receptors were gathered from an adult in good health.

Comment on this clone: The junction shows a germline mismatch at one end, possibly a read error. The chain employs TRBV27 and TRBJ2-3; no clear D gene. Per germline, CDR1 MNHEY and CDR2 SMNVEV (reference sequence). The CDR3 totals 13 residues. The CDR3 protein is CASRFRRRETQYF. The CDR3 nucleotides are TGTGCCAGCCGTTTCCGTCGAAGGGAAACGCAGTATTTT.

This clone appeared a few times. The V call is TRBV11-1, the J call TRBJ2-5; 7 bases fit TRBD1. Germline CDR1 is SGHAT and CDR2 is FQDESV (reference sequence). The CDR3 length is 13 residues. V was pared by 3 bases and J by 4 bases, with 2 bases of the junction left unmatched. The CDR3 loop is CASSFPGGETQYF. For the CDR3, the DNA is TGTGCCAGCAGCTTTCCAGGGGGAGAGACCCAGTACTTC.

With regard to this clone: The CDR3 carries no conserved terminal phenylalanine or tryptophan, so it likely arises from a read error. No DNA is shown, since the ends of the CDR3 on it are uncertain; the CDR3 is the one TCRdb lists. The chain uses TRBV12-5 and TRBJ2-4; no check of the table's D call, TRBD1, against the DNA was made. Looked up from germline, CDR1 is LGHNT and CDR2 is FRNRAP. The CDR3 length is 12 residues, termini included. CDR3 sequence: CASGPAGTAVGR.

The chain couples TRBV5-1 to TRBJ1-1, with D hard to call. This CDR3 is 18 amino acids long. CDR1 is SGHRS and CDR2 is YFSETQ in the germline V gene. V was pared by 0 bases and J by 1 base, with 19 bases between. CDR3 loop: CASSLGRLAGNWNTEAFF. Here the CDR3 DNA reads TGCGCCAGCAGCTTGGGACGACTAGCGGGGAACTGGAACACTGAAGCTTTCTTT.

The gene calls are TRBV2 and TRBJ2-7, with TRBD2 matching over 8 bases. There are 16 residues in the CDR3. V gave up 6 bases and J gave up 3 bases; unmatched junction bases: 13. Germline V gene lookup returns CDR1 SNHLY and CDR2 FYNNEI. The DNA of the CDR3 is TGTGCCAGCAGCCGGGAGGGCCCGCCACCTGACTACGAGCAGTACTTC. Its translation: CASSREGPPPDYEQYF.

The chain combines TRBV5-1 with TRBJ2-7, with TRBD2 matching over 9 bases. The CDR3 sequence is 14 residues long. The germline gives CDR1 SGHRS, CDR2 YFSETQ. The ends lost 7 bases at V and 3 bases at J; junction bases unmatched: 8. The CDR3 DNA is TGCGCCAGCTCCCGCCAGACTAGCGGCTACGAGCAGTACTTC. Translation: CASSRQTSGYEQYF.

This chain joins TRBV7-2 and TRBJ2-1; the D gene could be TRBD1 or TRBD2 (5 bases each). CDR3 length: 15 residues. Germline CDR1 reads SGHTA; CDR2 reads FQGNSA. Trimming shortened V by 5 bases and J by 4 bases, and 15 bases separated the two germline ends. The CDR3: CASSRDPLGYNEQFF. CDR3 sequence (DNA): TGTGCCAGCAGCCGGGACCCCCTCGGGTACAATGAGCAGTTCTTC. Full variable domain (remainder filled in from reference TRBV7-2 and TRBJ2-1): GAGVSQSPSNKVTEKGKDVELRCDPISGHTALYWYRQSLGQGLEFLIYFQGNSAPDKSGLPSDRFSAERTGGSVSTLTIQRTQQEDSAVYLCASSRDPLGYNEQFFGPGTRLTVL.

The chain joins TRBV6-5 to TRBJ2-7, with 12 bases identical to TRBD2. The CDR3 sequence is 14 residues long. The V gene's germline CDR1 is MNHEY and CDR2 SVGAGI. The junction had 7 bases not matched to a gene; V was cut back by 8 bases and J by 5 bases. CDR3 sequence: CASSRLAGANEQYF. In nucleotides, the CDR3 is TGTGCCAGCTCCCGACTAGCGGGAGCCAACGAGCAGTACTTC.

This chain connects TRBV12-3 or TRBV12-4 to TRBJ1-5; no firm D call. This CDR3 has 13 amino acids. V lost 6 bases and J 2 bases, leaving 8 bases between the germline ends. This chain's CDR3 is CASRGIGNQPQHF. DNA for the CDR3: TGTGCCAGCAGGGGCATTGGCAATCAGCCCCAGCATTTT.

The V call is TRBV27, the J call TRBJ2-2; TRBD2 might be the D (5 bases). The V and J ends lost 3 bases and 6 bases respectively, with 14 bases between them. The germline CDR1 and CDR2 sequences are MNHEY and SMNVEV (reference sequence). This CDR3 has 15 amino acids. CDR3 DNA: TGTGCCAGCAGTTTTTCTAGCCAAAGTGCCGGGGAGCTGTTTTTT. It specifies CASSFSSQSAGELFF.

The rearrangement joins TRBV19 to TRBJ2-1, with D unclear. Trimming removed 5 bases from V and 5 bases from J, with 10 bases in between. Germline V gene sequence: CDR1 LNHDA, CDR2 SQIVND (reference sequence). CDR3 length: 13 amino acids. This CDR3 is CASSPLPDNEQFF. The CDR3 DNA follows: TGTGCCAGTAGTCCTTTACCTGACAATGAGCAGTTCTTC.

V usage is TRBV9 and J usage is TRBJ1-1, with TRBD1 matching 7 bases. Per germline, CDR1 SGDLS and CDR2 YYNGEE. V shed 4 bases, J shed 1 base, and the junction held 7 bases outside the gene matches. There are 15 residues in the CDR3. The CDR3 DNA follows: TGTGCCAGCAGCCCCGGGACAGCCTGGAACACTGAAGCTTTCTTT. The encoded protein is CASSPGTAWNTEAFF. The entire variable domain, with the rest obtained from reference TRBV9 and TRBJ1-1, is as follows: DSGVTQTPKHLITATGQRVTLRCSPRSGDLSVYWYQQSLDQGLQFLIQYYNGEERAKGNILERFSAQQFPDLHSELNLSSLELGDSALYFCASSPGTAWNTEAFFGQGTRLTVV.

This chain joins TRBV7-3 and TRBJ2-2, with D hard to call. V dropped 2 bases and J dropped 5 bases, with 6 bases sitting between them. This CDR3 has 13 residues. The germline V gene has CDR1 SGHTA and CDR2 FQGTGA. This chain's CDR3 is CASSLPETGELFF. The CDR3 DNA follows: TGTGCCAGCAGCTTACCCGAAACCGGGGAGCTGTTTTTT.

The chain carries TRBV15 and TRBJ1-4, with D hard to call. The V end was cut by 1 base, the J end by 7 bases, with 4 bases between. The length of the CDR3 is 12 residues. The germline V gene has CDR1 LNHNV and CDR2 YYDKDF (reference sequence). CDR3 amino acids: CATSRALEKLFF. In DNA form, the CDR3 reads TGTGCCACCAGCAGAGCCCTTGAAAAACTGTTTTTT.

The chain joins TRBV21-1 to TRBJ2-1; the D call in the table, TRBD1, was not verified against the DNA. TRBV21-1 counts as a pseudogene. The CDR3 consists of 17 residues. For the CDR3, the DNA is TGTGCCAGCAGCACCGGGAGGGGGACAGGGCGTTCTGATGAGCAGTTCTTC. Protein sequence: CASSTGRGTGRSDEQFF.

The V gene is TRBV2, the J gene TRBJ2-7; D perhaps matches TRBD1 (6 bases). There are 14 residues in the CDR3. Germline CDR1 reads SNHLY; CDR2 reads FYNNEI. Trimming left V 1 base short and J 4 bases short, with 11 bases between. The CDR3 DNA is TGTGCCAGCAGTGAAGGGTCAGGGGTGTACGAGCAGTACTTC. Translating it yields CASSEGSGVYEQYF.

The rearrangement joins TRBV20-1 to TRBJ2-1, with TRBD1 matching over 8 bases. Germline V gene data show CDR1 as DFQATT and CDR2 as SNEGSKA (reference sequence). V lost 6 bases and J lost 10; bases outside the gene matches: 5. The CDR3 sequence is 11 residues long. The CDR3 sequence: CSARTGREQFF. Here the CDR3 DNA reads TGCAGTGCGCGGACAGGGAGGGAGCAGTTCTTC.

The chain recombines TRBV19 with TRBJ1-2; TRBD1 matches at 7 bases. This CDR3 is built from 16 residues. The germline V gene encodes CDR1 LNHDA and CDR2 SQIVND (reference sequence). J lost 7 bases, V lost 8 bases, and 19 bases had no gene match. The CDR3 DNA sequence: TGTGCCAGTCTTAGGACGGGGACAGCAAGAAATAGTGGCTACACCTTC. Amino acids: CASLRTGTARNSGYTF.

J is TRBJ2-1 and V is TRBV30; 8 nucleotides line up with TRBD2. CDR3 length: 14 residues. After removal of 2 bases from V and 8 bases from J, the junction contained 8 bases not matched to a gene. Germline CDR1 reads GTSNPN; CDR2 reads SVGIG (reference sequence). This CDR3 reads CAWSPGLVEYEQFF. The CDR3 DNA sequence: TGTGCCTGGAGTCCGGGACTAGTTGAGTATGAGCAGTTCTTC.

The chain joins TRBV5-4 to TRBJ1-2, with D possibly being TRBD1 (5 bases). The CDR3 runs to 14 residues. Germline CDR1 reads SGHNT; CDR2 reads YYREEE (reference sequence). V lost 4 bases to trimming and J lost 0 bases, with 10 bases between them. The chain's CDR3 is CASSVQGPNYGYTF. The CDR3 nucleotides read TGTGCCAGCAGCGTGCAGGGCCCTAACTATGGCTACACCTTC.

The gene calls are TRBV29-1 and TRBJ1-1; D uncertain. CDR1 and CDR2 from the germline V gene are SQVTM and ANQGSEA. V shed 5 bases and J shed 0 bases, with 16 bases lying between them. The CDR3 length is 15 residues. The CDR3, as DNA: TGCAGCGTTCCTTCCCAGGTAACAATGAACACTGAAGCTTTCTTT. Encoded protein: CSVPSQVTMNTEAFF. Full variable domain (outside the CDR3, taken from reference TRBV29-1 and TRBJ1-1): SAVISQKPSRDICQRGTSLTIQCQVDSQVTMMFWYRQQPGQSLTLIATANQGSEATYESGFVIDKFPISRPNLTFSTLTVSNMSPEDSSIYLCSVPSQVTMNTEAFFGQGTRLTVV.

The chain recombines TRBV7-3 with TRBJ2-1; D gene uncertain. Trimming took off 5 bases at V and 2 bases at J, with 19 bases between the two ends. There are 17 residues in the CDR3. From germline, CDR1 is SGHTA and CDR2 FQGTGA. The CDR3 sequence: CASSPRPVTDPYNEQFF. CDR3 coding DNA: TGTGCCAGCAGCCCTAGACCCGTAACGGATCCCTACAATGAGCAGTTCTTC. Using reference TRBV7-3 and TRBJ2-1 for the parts outside the CDR3, the full variable domain is GAGVSQTPSNKVTEKGKYVELRCDPISGHTALYWYRQSLGQGPEFLIYFQGTGAADDSGLPNDRFFAVRPEGSVSTLKIQRTERGDSAVYLCASSPRPVTDPYNEQFFGPGTRLTVL.

The V call is TRBV2, the J call TRBJ1-4; TRBD1 might be the D (6 bases). Germline assignment: CDR1 SNHLY and CDR2 FYNNEI. V lost 6 bases and J 6 bases, leaving 11 bases between the germline ends. The CDR3 contains 13 residues. CDR3 in DNA: TGTGCCAGCAGCCGGGACATCGATGAAAAACTGTTTTTT. The encoded protein is CASSRDIDEKLFF. Variable domain in full (rest from reference TRBV2 and TRBJ1-4): EPEVTQTPSHQVTQMGQEVILRCVPISNHLYFYWYRQILGQKVEFLVSFYNNEISEKSEIFDDQFSVERPDGSNFTLKIRSTKLEDSAMYFCASSRDIDEKLFFGSGTQLSVL.

The rearrangement joins TRBV14 to TRBJ2-2; D might be TRBD2 (6 bases). Trimming left V 1 base short and J 5 bases short, with 8 bases between. The CDR3 consists of 14 residues. Germline CDR1 SGHDN, CDR2 FVKESK. The CDR3 protein is CASSQGRVTGELFF. For the CDR3, the DNA is TGTGCCAGCAGCCAAGGGAGGGTAACCGGGGAGCTGTTTTTT.

This chain connects TRBV10-2 to TRBJ2-3; D is undetermined. V lost 4 bases to trimming and J lost 2 bases, with 7 bases between them. This CDR3 spans 13 amino acids. CDR1 WSHSY and CDR2 SAAADI come from the germline V gene. The CDR3 nucleotides read TGCGCCAGCAGTGCAGAATACACAGATACGCAGTATTTT. Translating it yields CASSAEYTDTQYF.

This chain uses TRBV18 with TRBJ2-1; 7 bases map to TRBD1. The V gene's germline CDR1 is KGHSH and CDR2 LQKENI. V was clipped by 3 bases and J by 6 bases; unmatched bases: 11. The length of the CDR3 is 16 residues. The chain's CDR3 is CASSPGQDITSNEQFF. The CDR3 DNA sequence: TGTGCCAGCTCACCCGGACAGGACATTACATCCAATGAGCAGTTCTTC.

This sequence joins TRBV5-5 and TRBJ2-1; D gene unclear. V lost 4 bases to trimming and J lost 0 bases, with 11 bases between them. Germline CDR1 reads SGHKS; CDR2 reads YYEKEE (reference sequence). This CDR3 has 15 amino acids. The CDR3 nucleotides read TGTGCCAGCAGCCACAACCCGAGCTCCTACAATGAGCAGTTCTTC. Protein: CASSHNPSSYNEQFF.

The rearrangement joins TRBV6-5 to TRBJ2-7, with TRBD1 matching 7 bases. CDR3 size: 14 residues. After removal of 6 bases from V and 0 bases from J, the junction contained 5 bases not matched to a gene. Germline V gene sequence: CDR1 MNHEY, CDR2 SVGAGI. CDR3: CASRHRDSSYEQYF. In DNA form, the CDR3 reads TGTGCCAGCAGGCACCGGGACAGCTCCTACGAGCAGTACTTC.

This rearrangement joins TRBV6-1 to TRBJ2-3; D is uncertain. Looked up from germline, CDR1 is MNHNS and CDR2 is SASEGT. This CDR3 spans 12 amino acids. The ends were cut back, 2 bases at V and 7 bases at J, with 7 bases in the middle. CDR3 sequence: CASSESTNTQYF. For the CDR3, the DNA is TGTGCCAGCAGTGAATCTACGAATACGCAGTATTTT.

V usage is TRBV28 and J usage is TRBJ2-5; D might be TRBD1 or TRBD2, each matching 5 bases. CDR1 and CDR2 from the germline V gene are MDHEN and SYDVKM. V lost 0 bases, J lost 5 bases, and 13 bases lay in between. The CDR3 consists of 15 residues. As DNA, the CDR3 is TGTGCCAGCAGTTTATGGGGGGTGACCACGGAGACCCAGTACTTC. Its translation: CASSLWGVTTETQYF.